These 8 T cell receptor beta chains originate from one sample sequenced in a study of CD8 T cells in acute hepatitis C reinfection. Using immunoSEQ multiplex PCR, the repertoire was profiled, and TCRdb retains in-frame clones only, with some absent. The sample has over 30,000 clones; approximately 83% are singletons. Time point indicated: naive CD8 control sorted from an acute-time-point sample. The sequenced sample consisted of naive CD8+ T cells from PBMCs. The receptors stem from a woman between 18 and 29 years old who spontaneously cleared hepatitis C infection.

The chain employs TRBV7-9 and TRBJ1-5, with D unresolved. Germline CDR1 is SEHNR and CDR2 is FQNEAQ (reference sequence). The ends were cut back, 5 bases at V and 6 bases at J, with 17 bases in the middle. The CDR3 loop spans 15 amino acids. CDR3 region: CASSLDSSAGQPQHF. Here the CDR3 DNA reads TGTGCCAGCAGCCTGGACTCAAGCGCGGGTCAGCCCCAGCATTTT.

This clone came up once. The CDR3 DNA is TGTGCCAGCAGTTCGGGACTAGCGGGAGTGAATGAGCAGTTCTTC. Protein product: CASSSGLAGVNEQFF. The gene calls are TRBV27 and TRBJ2-1; TRBD2 matches 14 bases. With V trimmed by 4 bases and J by 7 bases, 3 bases remained unmatched. The CDR3 loop spans 15 amino acids. Germline CDR1 reads MNHEY; CDR2 reads SMNVEV (reference sequence).

A note on this clone: At one of its ends the junction is not consistent with the germline gene, which may arise from a read error. The chain links TRBV15 to TRBJ1-1; a weak D match, TRBD1 (5 bases). Germline CDR1 is LNHNV and CDR2 is YYDKDF (reference sequence). This CDR3 has 16 residues. CDR3 bases: TGTGCCACCAGCAGATACCCTAGACTGTCGGACACTGGAGCTTTCTTT. It specifies CATSRYPRLSDTGAFF.

The chain employs TRBV7-9 and TRBJ2-2; D possibly corresponds to TRBD1 (5 bases). This CDR3 has 16 amino acids. CDR1 is SEHNR and CDR2 is FQNEAQ in the germline V gene (reference sequence). With 8 bases removed from V and 5 bases from J, the gap between germline ends came to 21 bases. CDR3 sequence reads: CASRPQVRVLTGELFF. In DNA, the CDR3 is TGTGCCAGCCGCCCGCAAGTCAGGGTTTTGACCGGGGAGCTGTTTTTT.

This clone showed up just once. This chain uses TRBV4-1 with TRBJ2-7; TRBD1 agrees at 10 bases. The V gene's germline CDR1 is MGHRA and CDR2 YSYEKL. After removal of 3 bases from V and 4 bases from J, the junction contained 9 bases not matched to a gene. This CDR3 spans 16 amino acids. The CDR3 DNA sequence: TGCGCCAGCAGCCACGAAAGGACAGGGGGTTGGTACGAGCAGTACTTC. Protein: CASSHERTGGWYEQYF.

V is TRBV5-1 and J is TRBJ2-2, with 13 nucleotides matching TRBD2. The CDR3 contains 17 residues. Germline V gene sequence: CDR1 SGHRS, CDR2 YFSETQ. Trimming cost V 9 bases and J 1 base; bases outside gene matches: 9. The CDR3 DNA reads as TGCGCCACCCGAAAGGGGACTAGCGGGAAGAACACCGGGGAGCTGTTTTTT. It translates to CATRKGTSGKNTGELFF.

This sequence joins TRBV9 and TRBJ2-3; D is perhaps TRBD1 (5 bases). CDR3 size: 16 residues. The germline gives CDR1 SGDLS, CDR2 YYNGEE. Trimming left V 4 bases short and J 2 bases short, with 17 bases between. The CDR3 nucleotides read TGTGCCAGCAGCCCCAGGGTTTTATCCATCACAGATACGCAGTATTTT. Encoded protein: CASSPRVLSITDTQYF.

V is TRBV7-9 and J is TRBJ1-5; a possible D gene is TRBD1 (5 bases). From germline, CDR1 is SEHNR and CDR2 FQNEAQ (reference sequence). CDR3 length equals 16 residues. V lost 0 bases to trimming and J lost 3 bases, with 12 bases between them. Here the CDR3 DNA reads TGTGCCAGCAGCTTAGCCACGGGGGGGAACAATCAGCCCCAGCATTTT. Translated: CASSLATGGNNQPQHF.